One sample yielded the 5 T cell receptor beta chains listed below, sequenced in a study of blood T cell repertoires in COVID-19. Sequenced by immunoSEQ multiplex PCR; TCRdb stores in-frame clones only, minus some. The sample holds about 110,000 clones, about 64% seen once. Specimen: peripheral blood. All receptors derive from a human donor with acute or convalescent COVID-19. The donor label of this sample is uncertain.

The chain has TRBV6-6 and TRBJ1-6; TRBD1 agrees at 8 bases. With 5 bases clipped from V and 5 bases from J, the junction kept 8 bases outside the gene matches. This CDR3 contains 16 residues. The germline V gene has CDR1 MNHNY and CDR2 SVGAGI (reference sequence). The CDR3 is CASSRLGQGNNSPLHF. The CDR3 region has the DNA TGTGCCAGCAGTCGACTCGGACAGGGAAATAATTCACCCCTCCACTTT.

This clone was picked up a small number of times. The CDR3 DNA reads as TGTGCCAGCAGCCAGGGGGGTAATAATTCACCCCTCCACTTT. This encodes CASSQGGNNSPLHF. This chain uses TRBV3-1 (or the pseudogene TRBV3-2) with TRBJ1-6, with D possibly matching TRBD1 (5 bases). The ends were cut back, 3 bases at V and 5 bases at J, with 8 bases in the middle. The CDR3 covers 14 residues. CDR1 and CDR2 from the germline V gene are LGHDT and YNNKEL (reference sequence).

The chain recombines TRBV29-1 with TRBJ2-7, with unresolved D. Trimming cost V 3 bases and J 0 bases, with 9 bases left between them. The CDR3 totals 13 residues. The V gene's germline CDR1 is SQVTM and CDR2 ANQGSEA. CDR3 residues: CSVDMSCSYEQYF. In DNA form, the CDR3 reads TGCAGCGTTGATATGAGTTGCTCCTACGAGCAGTACTTC.

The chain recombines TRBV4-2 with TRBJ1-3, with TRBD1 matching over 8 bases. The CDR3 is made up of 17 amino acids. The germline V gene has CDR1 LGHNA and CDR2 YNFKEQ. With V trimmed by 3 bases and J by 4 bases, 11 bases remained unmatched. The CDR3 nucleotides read TGTGCCAGCAGCCATGCGGACAGGGCACTTACCGGAAACACCATATATTTT. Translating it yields CASSHADRALTGNTIYF.

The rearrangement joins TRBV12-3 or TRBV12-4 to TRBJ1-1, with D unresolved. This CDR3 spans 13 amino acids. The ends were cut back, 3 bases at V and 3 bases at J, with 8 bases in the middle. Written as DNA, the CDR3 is TGTGCCAGCAGTTTTGGCATCTACACTGAAGCTTTCTTT. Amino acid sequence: CASSFGIYTEAFF.